The 7 T cell receptor beta chains listed next were all sequenced from one sample in a study of human T cells and chemical hapten exposure. MiXCR was run by TCRdb on the RACE reads, yielding one entry per CDR3 protein. The table includes 45,000 or so distinct CDR3 sequences, approximately 4.8% detected once. Described time point: healthy volunteer bleed at 2 weeks. Total RNA extraction was carried out from unfractionated whole blood. The sequenced sample was whole blood. Receptors originate from a human donor in good health. Some clones in this sample may be carry-over from other donors' samples.

The J gene is TRBJ2-7, the V gene TRBV29-1, with D perhaps assigned TRBD1 or TRBD2 (6 bases each). The CDR3 totals 13 residues. V was trimmed by 3 bases and J by 1 base, leaving 10 bases between them. Germline loops: CDR1 SQVTM, CDR2 ANQGSEA. CDR3 in amino acids: CSVDGGSSYEQYF. The CDR3 DNA reads TGCAGCGTTGACGGGGGCAGTTCCTACGAGCAGTACTTC.

Only a few counts were recorded for this clonotype. J is TRBJ1-2 and V is TRBV27; 12 nucleotides line up with TRBD1. The CDR3 spans 15 residues. Germline CDR1 reads MNHEY; CDR2 reads SMNVEV (reference sequence). Germline trimming cut 2 bases from V and 6 bases from J; bases unmatched to any gene: 4. This chain's CDR3 is CASSLGGTGGDGYTF. CDR3 coding DNA: TGTGCCAGCAGTTTAGGAGGGACAGGGGGCGATGGCTACACCTTC.

This clonotype was counted ten times or more. This chain uses TRBV12-3 or TRBV12-4 with TRBJ1-5; D is uncertain. The CDR3 length is 13 residues. Trimming removed 3 bases at V and 4 bases at J, with 7 bases between. CDR3 coding DNA: TGTGCCAGCAGTTTTAGTGAAAATCAGCCCCAGCATTTT. This translates into CASSFSENQPQHF.

This clonotype has ten or more counts. The genes are TRBV25-1 and TRBJ2-1; D unclear. The V gene's germline CDR1 is MGHDK and CDR2 SYGVNS. V was shortened by 7 bases and J by 0 bases, with 13 bases between the two germline ends. CDR3 length equals 15 residues. The CDR3 region is CASIGPYSSYNEQFF. The CDR3, as DNA: TGTGCCAGCATAGGGCCCTATAGCTCCTACAATGAGCAGTTCTTC.

This clonotype was seen many times. The chain couples TRBV10-3 to TRBJ2-3; D not resolved. CDR1 and CDR2 from the germline V gene are ENHRY and SYGVKD. This CDR3 region has 15 residues. V was trimmed by 2 bases and J by 2 bases, leaving 11 bases between them. The CDR3: CAISEPGLNTDTQYF. In DNA form, the CDR3 reads TGTGCCATCAGTGAGCCGGGCCTTAACACAGATACGCAGTATTTT.

V is TRBV20-1 and J is TRBJ1-1; no reliable D call. CDR3 length equals 14 residues. V was trimmed by 1 base and J by 0 bases, leaving 9 bases between them. Germline-derived CDR1 and CDR2 are DFQATT and SNEGSKA (reference sequence). Written as DNA, the CDR3 is TGCAGTGCTAGAGTCCCGGTGATGAACACTGAAGCTTTCTTT. Its protein is CSARVPVMNTEAFF.

The sample holds many counts of this clonotype. This chain uses TRBV11-2 with TRBJ1-1; D is perhaps TRBD1 (5 bases). Germline V gene sequence: CDR1 SGHAT, CDR2 FQNNGV. The CDR3 totals 16 residues. The V gene lost 1 base and the J gene lost 1 base, with 13 bases spanning the gap. The CDR3 sequence: CASSLGDSLWNTEAFF. The CDR3 DNA sequence: TGTGCCAGCAGCTTAGGAGACAGCCTGTGGAACACTGAAGCTTTCTTT.